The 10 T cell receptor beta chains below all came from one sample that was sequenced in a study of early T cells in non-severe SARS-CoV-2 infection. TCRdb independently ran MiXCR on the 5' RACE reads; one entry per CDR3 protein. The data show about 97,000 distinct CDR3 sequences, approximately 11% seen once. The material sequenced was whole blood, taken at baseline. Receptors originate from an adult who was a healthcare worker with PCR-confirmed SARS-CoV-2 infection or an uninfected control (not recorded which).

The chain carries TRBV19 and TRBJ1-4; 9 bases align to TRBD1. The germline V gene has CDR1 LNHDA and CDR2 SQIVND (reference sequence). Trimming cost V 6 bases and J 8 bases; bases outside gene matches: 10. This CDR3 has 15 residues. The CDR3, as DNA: TGTGCCAGTAGCCTCCGGGACAGGGAATACGAAAAACTGTTTTTT. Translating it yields CASSLRDREYEKLFF.

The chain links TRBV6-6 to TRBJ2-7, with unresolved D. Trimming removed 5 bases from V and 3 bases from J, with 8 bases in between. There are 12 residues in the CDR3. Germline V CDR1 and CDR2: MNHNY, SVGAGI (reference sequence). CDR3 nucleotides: TGTGCCAGCAGTCCCGCGTTCTACGAGCAGTACTTC. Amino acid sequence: CASSPAFYEQYF.

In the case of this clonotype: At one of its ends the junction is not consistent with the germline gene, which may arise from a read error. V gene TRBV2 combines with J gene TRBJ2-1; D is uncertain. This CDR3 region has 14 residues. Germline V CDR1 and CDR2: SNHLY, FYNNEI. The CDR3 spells CVSNRVRSDNEQFF. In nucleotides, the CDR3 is TGTGTCAGCAACCGGGTCAGGTCAGACAATGAGCAGTTCTTC.

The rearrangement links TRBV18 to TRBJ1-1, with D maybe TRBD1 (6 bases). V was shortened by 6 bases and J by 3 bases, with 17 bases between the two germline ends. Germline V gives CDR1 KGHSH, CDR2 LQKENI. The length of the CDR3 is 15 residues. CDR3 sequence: CASSPQGRVDTEAFF. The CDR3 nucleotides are TGTGCCAGCTCCCCCCAGGGGCGGGTCGACACTGAAGCTTTCTTT.

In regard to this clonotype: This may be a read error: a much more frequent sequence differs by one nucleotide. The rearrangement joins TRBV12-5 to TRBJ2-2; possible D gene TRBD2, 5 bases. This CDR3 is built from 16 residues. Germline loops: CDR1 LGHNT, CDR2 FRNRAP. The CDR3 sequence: CASGLPRRKNTGEPFF. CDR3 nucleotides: TGTGCTAGTGGGCTACCAAGGCGGAAGAACACCGGGGAGCCGTTTTTT.

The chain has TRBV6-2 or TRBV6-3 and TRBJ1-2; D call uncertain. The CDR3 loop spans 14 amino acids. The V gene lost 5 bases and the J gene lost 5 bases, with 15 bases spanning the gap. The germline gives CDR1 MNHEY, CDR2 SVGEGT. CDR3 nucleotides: TGTGCCAGCAGTGACCCGATTGAAGTGTATGGCTACACCTTC. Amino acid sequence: CASSDPIEVYGYTF.

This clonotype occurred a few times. CDR3: CASSARNIHRNEQFF. CDR3 nucleotide sequence: TGTGCCAGCAGTGCCCGAAACATCCACCGCAATGAGCAGTTCTTC. The chain is built from TRBV6-1 and TRBJ2-1, with no clear D. Trimming stripped 4 bases from V and 6 bases from J, with 16 bases between. Germline CDR1 and CDR2: MNHNS and SASEGT. The CDR3 is made up of 15 amino acids.

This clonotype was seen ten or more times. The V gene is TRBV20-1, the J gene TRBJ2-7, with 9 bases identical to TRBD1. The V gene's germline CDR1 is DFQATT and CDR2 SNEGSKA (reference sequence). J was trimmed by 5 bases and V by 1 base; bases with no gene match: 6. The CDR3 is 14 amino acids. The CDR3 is CSARGGDRVDEQYF. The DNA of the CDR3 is TGCAGTGCTAGAGGGGGGGACAGGGTGGACGAGCAGTACTTC.

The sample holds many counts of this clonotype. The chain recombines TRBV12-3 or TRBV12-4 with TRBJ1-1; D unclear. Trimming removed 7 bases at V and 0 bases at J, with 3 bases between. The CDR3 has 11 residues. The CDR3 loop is CASTLNTEAFF. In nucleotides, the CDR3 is TGTGCCAGCACCCTGAACACTGAAGCTTTCTTT.

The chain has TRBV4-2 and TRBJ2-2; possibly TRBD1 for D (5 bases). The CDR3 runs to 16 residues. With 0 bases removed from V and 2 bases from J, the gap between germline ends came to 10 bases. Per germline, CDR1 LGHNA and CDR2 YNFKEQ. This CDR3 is CASSQDVTVNTGELFF. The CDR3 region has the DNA TGTGCCAGCAGCCAAGATGTGACAGTTAACACCGGGGAGCTGTTTTTT.